A selection of T cell receptor beta chains follows, all from one sample in a study of PD-L1 blockade in urothelial cancer. The data were produced by immunoSEQ multiplex PCR, yet TCRdb's version contains in-frame clones alone and is incomplete. The profile shows about 66,000 clones, roughly 90% of them singletons. The starting material was PBMCs, obtained around atezolizumab (anti-PD-L1) treatment. These receptors were obtained from a man in his 60s with urothelial cancer. Both conserved end residues are part of each CDR3. A D gene is named only where the DNA matches it firmly. Not every row has a clone size; where given, it reads once, few, many or a size class.

V: TRBV19; J: TRBJ2-7; size: NA; D: TRBD2; DNA: TGTGCCAGTAGTATTACTAGCGGGAGTTACGAGCAGTACTTC; CDR3: CASSITSGSYEQYF
V: TRBV28; J: TRBJ2-7; size: NA; D: NA; DNA: TGTGCCAGCTCTACTACGGACCTACTAGGAATATTCGCCGTCTGGTACTTC; CDR3: CASSTTDLLGIFAVWYF
V: TRBV6-5; J: TRBJ2-7; size: NA; D: NA; DNA: TGTGCCAGCAGAGGGGCGCGGATCGAGCAGTACTTC; CDR3: CASRGARIEQYF
V: TRBV5-1; J: TRBJ2-1; size: NA; D: TRBD1; DNA: TGCGCCAGCAGCGCGTCCGGGACAGGGCTTGGCGATGAGCAGTTCTTC; CDR3: CASSASGTGLGDEQFF
V: TRBV11-3; J: TRBJ2-2; size: NA; D: NA; DNA: TGTGCCAGCAGCGCCCGGGGGGCCGACACCGGGGAGCTGTTTTTT; CDR3: CASSARGADTGELFF
V: TRBV2; J: TRBJ2-1; size: NA; D: TRBD2; DNA: TGTGCCAGCAGTGAACGGGGGACTACCCTATACAATGAGCAGTTCTTC; CDR3: CASSERGTTLYNEQFF
V: TRBV7-3; J: TRBJ2-1; size: NA; D: TRBD2; DNA: TGTGCCAGCAGCTTAGTAGGGACTAGCGGCAACAATGAGCAGTTCTTC; CDR3: CASSLVGTSGNNEQFF
V: TRBV6-5; J: TRBJ2-7; size: NA; D: TRBD2; DNA: TGTGCCAGCAGTTACTCGCGGGAGTCCCCCCACGAGCAGTACTTC; CDR3: CASSYSRESPHEQYF
V: TRBV29-1; J: TRBJ1-2; size: NA; D: TRBD1; DNA: TGCAGCGTTGAGTCGGGACAGGTTAACTATGGCTACACCTTC; CDR3: CSVESGQVNYGYTF
V: TRBV7-9; J: TRBJ2-7; size: once; D: TRBD1; DNA: TGTGCCACTAGACAGGGCCCCTACGAGCAGTACTTC; CDR3: CATRQGPYEQYF
V: TRBV5-1; J: TRBJ2-1; size: NA; D: NA; DNA: TGCGCCAGCAGCTTGGCTGGGAGCTCCTACAATGAGCAGTTCTTC; CDR3: CASSLAGSSYNEQFF
V: TRBV18; J: TRBJ1-1; size: NA; D: NA; DNA: TGTGCCAGCTCACTGAACTACAGGGAGATCACTGAAGCTTTCTTT; CDR3: CASSLNYREITEAFF
V: TRBV5-1; J: TRBJ2-1; size: NA; D: TRBD2; DNA: TGCGCCAGCAACTTGGCCATAACTAGCGAGAGAAGCAATGAGCAGTTCTTC; CDR3: CASNLAITSERSNEQFF
V: TRBV27; J: TRBJ2-3; size: NA; D: NA; DNA: TGTGCCAGCAGTTTATCTGTCCGGGAACTCGGGACAGATACGCAGTATTTT; CDR3: CASSLSVRELGTDTQYF
V: TRBV30; J: TRBJ2-4; size: NA; D: NA; DNA: TGTGCCTGGGCCCTGAGAGGCCCGAAAAACATTCAGTACTTC; CDR3: CAWALRGPKNIQYF
V: TRBV28; J: TRBJ1-2; size: NA; D: TRBD1; DNA: TGTGCCAGCAAAAGCCGGGCAGGGGGCTCTAGCTACACCTTC; CDR3: CASKSRAGGSSYTF
V: TRBV7-9; J: TRBJ1-2; size: NA; D: TRBD1; DNA: TGTGCCAGCAGGATGGGGACAGGGAGCGATGGCTACACCTTC; CDR3: CASRMGTGSDGYTF
V: TRBV5-1; J: TRBJ1-3; size: NA; D: NA; DNA: TGCGCCAGCAGCCCCCTCGCAACAAGCTCTGGAAACACCATATATTTT; CDR3: CASSPLATSSGNTIYF
V: TRBV9; J: TRBJ2-5; size: NA; D: NA; DNA: TGTGCCAGCAGCGCGGGGGACAGTTCCCCCCTCCAAGAGACCCAGTACTTC; CDR3: CASSAGDSSPLQETQYF
V: TRBV30; J: TRBJ2-3; size: NA; D: NA; DNA: TGTGCCTGGAGTAACGGACAACACAGCACAGATACGCAGTATTTT; CDR3: CAWSNGQHSTDTQYF
V: TRBV5-1; J: TRBJ2-3; size: NA; D: NA; DNA: TGCGCCAGCAGCTTGGGTGACGGGACACATACGCAGTATTTT; CDR3: CASSLGDGTHTQYF
V: TRBV6-5; J: TRBJ1-2; size: NA; D: NA; DNA: TGTGCCAGCAGTTACGCTCCCCTAAACTATGGCTACACCTTC; CDR3: CASSYAPLNYGYTF
V: TRBV4-1; J: TRBJ2-7; size: NA; D: TRBD1; DNA: TGCGCCAGCAGCCAAGATCAGGGACAGGGGACCTACGAGCAGTACTTC; CDR3: CASSQDQGQGTYEQYF
V: TRBV5-1; J: TRBJ2-2; size: NA; D: NA; DNA: TGCGCCAGCAGCTGGACTCTCGGGGGCACCGGGGAGCTGTTTTTT; CDR3: CASSWTLGGTGELFF
V: TRBV18; J: TRBJ2-7; size: NA; D: TRBD1; DNA: TGTGCCAGCTCACCACCGGGACAGAGCTACGAGCAGTACTTC; CDR3: CASSPPGQSYEQYF
V: TRBV7-9; J: TRBJ2-5; size: NA; D: NA; DNA: TGTGCCAGCAGTCCTGCATGGGGGGTAGGAGAGACCCAGTACTTC; CDR3: CASSPAWGVGETQYF
V: TRBV7-8; J: TRBJ1-5; size: NA; D: TRBD1; DNA: TGTGCCAGCAGCTTAGCGCAGGGGGTTGGTCAGCCCCAGCATTTT; CDR3: CASSLAQGVGQPQHF
V: TRBV5-7; J: TRBJ1-5; size: NA; D: NA; DNA: TGTGCCAGCAGCTTGGGTCGGTATAATCAGCCCCAGCATTTT; CDR3: CASSLGRYNQPQHF